The 8 T cell receptor beta chains reported below all come from one sample, sequenced in a study of cytomegalovirus exposure and HLA in healthy donors (dated by TCRdb to 2015 to 2018). Libraries were prepared through the immunoSEQ multiplex PCR assay. For the multiplex PCR, a mixture combining 60 forward primers for TCR Vbeta segments and 13 reverse primers for TCR Jbeta segments was used. TCRdb re-hosts the immuneACCESS table, in-frame sequences only. Its copies lack some clones; in the studies checked, an unresolved V gene accounts for under half of them, and the cause for the rest is not known. This sample holds some 120,000 clones; about 70% were observed only once. The top ten constitute 4.8% of the sample. The sample consisted of PBMCs. The receptors were sampled from a man aged 25-45 years in good health and CMV-seropositive.

V is TRBV4-3 and J is TRBJ2-3; 11 bases align to TRBD2. The CDR3 loop spans 16 amino acids. V shed 6 bases and J 1 base; nucleotides not matched to a gene: 6. Germline-derived CDR1 and CDR2 are LGHNA and YSLEER. This CDR3 is CASSQLAGGGTDTQYF. The CDR3 DNA sequence: TGCGCCAGCAGTCAATTAGCGGGGGGGGGCACAGATACGCAGTATTTT.

This chain joins TRBV5-1 and TRBJ2-7; 7 positions agree with TRBD2. Germline V gene sequence: CDR1 SGHRS, CDR2 YFSETQ. This CDR3 is built from 13 residues. Trimming at V came to 1 base and at J to 5 bases, leaving 3 bases not matched to a gene. CDR3 loop: CASSLYSGDEQYF. Here the CDR3 DNA reads TGCGCCAGCAGCTTGTACAGCGGGGACGAGCAGTACTTC.

This clone has a handful of counts. The rearrangement joins TRBV6-1 to TRBJ1-4; D not resolved. In germline, CDR1 is MNHNS, CDR2 SASEGT. The CDR3 sequence is 13 residues long. The V and J ends lost 4 bases and 8 bases respectively, with 11 bases between them. The CDR3 DNA reads TGTGCCAGCAGTGGGGCGATAGAGGAAAAACTGTTTTTT. Translating gives CASSGAIEEKLFF.

This sequence joins TRBV11-2 and TRBJ2-3; D may be TRBD2 (7 bases). This CDR3 is built from 16 residues. Trimming pared 5 bases from V and 3 bases from J, leaving 18 bases between. Germline-derived CDR1 and CDR2 are SGHAT and FQNNGV. CDR3 protein: CASSASGGLWTDTQYF. CDR3 nucleotides: TGTGCCAGCAGCGCCTCGGGGGGCCTCTGGACAGATACGCAGTATTTT.

The chain links TRBV6-6 to TRBJ1-5; TRBD1 is a possible D gene (6 bases). The CDR3 has 16 residues. Trimming pared 6 bases from V and 3 bases from J, leaving 18 bases between. CDR1 MNHNY and CDR2 SVGAGI come from the germline V gene (reference sequence). The CDR3 here is CASSTGPTGTNQPQHF. As DNA, the CDR3 is TGTGCCAGCAGCACGGGACCGACAGGAACCAATCAGCCCCAGCATTTT.

The rearrangement uses TRBV5-1 and TRBJ2-3; 12 positions agree with TRBD1. V was clipped by 0 bases and J by 1 base; unmatched bases: 6. Germline V CDR1 and CDR2: SGHRS, YFSETQ. This CDR3 contains 18 residues. The CDR3 DNA follows: TGCGCCAGCAGCTTGGCCGGGACAGGGGGCCTCGGCACAGATACGCAGTATTTT. Its protein product is CASSLAGTGGLGTDTQYF. The entire variable domain, with the rest obtained from reference TRBV5-1 and TRBJ2-3, is as follows: KAGVTQTPRYLIKTRGQQVTLSCSPISGHRSVSWYQQTPGQGLQFLFEYFSETQRNKGNFPGRFSGRQFSNSRSEMNVSTLELGDSALYLCASSLAGTGGLGTDTQYFGPGTRLTVL.

The rearrangement uses TRBV7-8 and TRBJ2-7, with TRBD1 matching over 8 bases. CDR3 size: 13 residues. The germline gives CDR1 SGHVS, CDR2 FQNEAQ. V was pared by 0 bases and J by 12 bases, with 7 bases of the junction left unmatched. The CDR3 DNA is TGTGCCAGCAGCTTAGCGTTGGACAGGGAACTGTACTTC. Its translation is CASSLALDRELYF.

This chain joins TRBV7-9 and TRBJ2-7; TRBD1 is a possible D gene (7 bases). Trimming took 5 bases from V and 3 from J, leaving 17 bases between them. In germline, CDR1 is SEHNR, CDR2 FQNEAQ (reference sequence). The length of the CDR3 is 15 residues. The CDR3 reads CASSPAGQIFYEQYF. DNA of the CDR3: TGTGCCAGCAGCCCTGCGGGACAGATCTTCTACGAGCAGTACTTC.